The sequence of this T cell receptor (beta chain) was determined in a study of shared clonotypes between healthy human individuals. In this sample, this clone turned up many times. TCRdb keeps only in-frame clones here, not all; method: immunoSEQ multiplex PCR. Of about 1.1 million clones in the sample, 70% to 85% were seen once. Germline CDR1 MNHEY, CDR2 SMNVEV (reference sequence). CDR3 size: 14 residues. V lost 4 bases and J 0 bases, leaving 9 bases between the germline ends. The receptor comes from a young man in good health. Some clones in this sample may be carry-over from other donors' samples. This sequence joins TRBV27 and TRBJ1-1; no clear D. Specimen: memory CD4+ T cells from PBMCs. Described subset: CD45RA-negative fraction. The CDR3 region is CASSSRALNTEAFF. The CDR3 DNA sequence: TGTGCCAGCAGTTCCCGGGCGTTGAACACTGAAGCTTTCTTT.